One and the same sample provided the 25 T cell receptor beta chains below, sequenced in a study of response to subunit inactivated influenza vaccine. TCRdb fed the RT-PCR reads into MiXCR, producing one record per CDR3 protein. The sample holds 500,000 to 600,000 distinct CDR3 sequences; 15% to 20% are singletons and the top ten take 3% to 3.5%. This sample comprised CD4+ T cells sorted from PBMCs, obtained roughly 24 months after vaccination. These receptors were taken from a man between 50 and 70 years old who received an inactivated influenza vaccine.

This clonotype was observed a handful of times. The rearrangement joins TRBV6-2 or TRBV6-3 to TRBJ1-5; possibly TRBD1 for D (5 bases). CDR3 length: 13 amino acids. The V gene lost 4 bases and the J gene lost 15 bases, with 19 bases spanning the gap. Per germline, CDR1 MNHEY and CDR2 SVGEGT. CDR3 bases: TGTGCCAGCAGTTCCACCGCAAGGGGCGAGATGCATTTT. Amino acid sequence: CASSSTARGEMHF.

This clonotype was detected once. The chain links TRBV14 to TRBJ2-2; 8 positions match TRBD2. CDR3 size: 17 residues. The trim removed 0 bases at V and 5 bases at J, leaving 8 bases unmatched. Germline CDR1 and CDR2: SGHDN and FVKESK. In DNA, the CDR3 is TGTGCCAGCAGCCAAGATATCGAGCGGGGGCGTACCGGGGAGCTGTTTTTT. The encoded protein is CASSQDIERGRTGELFF.

This clonotype appeared a few times. The chain couples TRBV5-1 to TRBJ1-2; 7 bases align to TRBD1. The V segment lost 0 bases and the J segment 3 bases; nucleotides outside the gene matches: 17. Germline V CDR1 and CDR2: SGHRS, YFSETQ. The CDR3 spans 19 residues. The CDR3 DNA reads as TGCGCCAGCAGCTTGGTTTCCCCACGACAGGGTTTCCTGGACTATGGCTACACCTTC. Its translation is CASSLVSPRQGFLDYGYTF.

This rearrangement joins TRBV7-9 to TRBJ2-3, with D unclear. The V gene lost 5 bases and the J gene lost 1 base, with 10 bases spanning the gap. There are 14 residues in the CDR3. CDR1 and CDR2 (germline): SEHNR, FQNEAQ (reference sequence). CDR3 nucleotide sequence: TGTGCCAGCAGCCCAACTGTCCGCACAGATACGCAGTATTTT. Protein product: CASSPTVRTDTQYF.

This clonotype was detected many times. The chain uses TRBV12-3 or TRBV12-4 and TRBJ2-3; 10 bases line up with TRBD2. V lost 3 bases and J lost 0; bases outside the gene matches: 9. The CDR3 consists of 18 residues. CDR3 protein: CASSLPAGGPLSTDTQYF. In DNA form, the CDR3 reads TGTGCCAGCAGTTTGCCAGCGGGGGGGCCCCTGAGCACAGATACGCAGTATTTT.

This clonotype was seen only once. The CDR3 region is CASSQERSTYEQYF. For the CDR3, the DNA is TGCGCCAGCAGCCAAGAACGCAGTACCTACGAGCAGTACTTC. V usage is TRBV4-3 and J usage is TRBJ2-7; D is unresolved. The CDR3 runs 14 residues. The germline V and J ends were trimmed by 0 bases and 2 bases, with 8 bases remaining between them. CDR1 is LGHNA, CDR2 YSLEER, per germline.

The chain links TRBV5-4 to TRBJ2-3, with D possibly being TRBD2 (6 bases). The CDR3 has 15 amino acids. Trimming left V 4 bases short and J 1 base short, with 13 bases between. CDR1 SGHNT and CDR2 YYREEE come from the germline V gene (reference sequence). The CDR3: CASSREASGTDTQYF. CDR3 in DNA: TGTGCCAGCAGCCGAGAGGCTAGCGGCACAGATACGCAGTATTTT.

The chain combines TRBV7-9 with TRBJ1-6, with TRBD1 matching over 8 bases. V was pared by 4 bases and J by 9 bases, with 5 bases of the junction left unmatched. The CDR3 covers 14 residues. Germline CDR1 SEHNR, CDR2 FQNEAQ (reference sequence). The CDR3 DNA reads TGTGCCAGCAGCTCGGACAGGGAAGGTTCACCCCTCCACTTT. This codes for CASSSDREGSPLHF.

V gene TRBV19 combines with J gene TRBJ2-1; 7 bases map to TRBD1. The germline V gene encodes CDR1 LNHDA and CDR2 SQIVND (reference sequence). This CDR3 is built from 13 residues. Trimming removed 4 bases from V and 9 bases from J; junction bases left unmatched: 6. The CDR3 coding sequence is TGTGCCAGTAGTAGTTCGGCAGGGGGTGAGCAGTTCTTC. Its protein is CASSSSAGGEQFF. Looking up the rest from reference TRBV19 and TRBJ2-1 gives the full variable domain: DGGITQSPKYLFRKEGQNVTLSCEQNLNHDAMYWYRQDPGQGLRLIYYSQIVNDFQKGDIAEGYSVSREKKESFPLTVTSAQKNPTAFYLCASSSSAGGEQFFGPGTRLTVL.

This chain links TRBV11-2 with TRBJ2-1, with D possibly being TRBD1 or TRBD2 (5 bases each). V lost 4 bases and J 8 bases, leaving 30 bases between the germline ends. This CDR3 has 19 residues. Germline-derived CDR1 and CDR2 are SGHAT and FQNNGV. In DNA form, the CDR3 reads TGTGCCAGCAGCTCACAGGCAACTCTCCTAGCTGGAGTGGTGGATGAGCAGTTCTTC. Its protein is CASSSQATLLAGVVDEQFF.

The table lists this clonotype with a few counts. J is TRBJ1-1 and V is TRBV19; D remains ambiguous. CDR3 length equals 13 residues. Trimming cost V 0 bases and J 6 bases, with 8 bases left between them. Germline assignment: CDR1 LNHDA and CDR2 SQIVND (reference sequence). The CDR3 loop reads CASSIDSGSEAFF. The CDR3 bases are TGTGCCAGTAGTATAGATTCGGGGTCTGAAGCTTTCTTT.

The genes are TRBV7-9 and TRBJ2-5, with D hard to call. V shed 2 bases and J shed 4 bases, with 11 bases lying between them. Germline V lookup: CDR1 SEHNR, CDR2 FQNEAQ (reference sequence). The CDR3 is 14 residues long. Written as DNA, the CDR3 is TGTGCCAGCAGCTTATGGAACGGCCCAGAGACCCAGTACTTC. It specifies CASSLWNGPETQYF. Looking up the rest from reference TRBV7-9 and TRBJ2-5 gives the full variable domain: DTGVSQNPRHKITKRGQNVTFRCDPISEHNRLYWYRQTLGQGPEFLTYFQNEAQLEKSRLLSDRFSAERPKGSFSTLEIQRTEQGDSAMYLCASSLWNGPETQYFGPGTRLLVL.

This chain connects TRBV20-1 to TRBJ2-3; unclear D gene. The CDR3 loop spans 13 amino acids. V lost 1 base, J lost 2 bases, and 7 bases lay in between. CDR1 is DFQATT, CDR2 SNEGSKA, per germline (reference sequence). The CDR3 loop reads CSARAPYTDTQYF. The DNA for the CDR3 is TGCAGTGCTAGAGCGCCTTACACAGATACGCAGTATTTT.

This clonotype was seen more than once but under ten times. The chain couples TRBV6-2 or TRBV6-3 to TRBJ2-7; 7 bases align to TRBD1. In germline, CDR1 is MNHEY, CDR2 SVGEGT. The V gene end was trimmed by 2 bases and the J gene end by 3 bases; junction bases not matched to a gene: 4. The CDR3 is 14 amino acids. As DNA, the CDR3 is TGTGCCAGCAGTTACAGGGGACAGATCTACGAGCAGTACTTC. Translating it yields CASSYRGQIYEQYF.

This clonotype came up many times. The gene calls are TRBV20-1 and TRBJ2-1; 13 nucleotides match TRBD2. The CDR3 contains 14 residues. CDR1 is DFQATT and CDR2 is SNEGSKA in the germline V gene (reference sequence). After removal of 6 bases from V and 7 bases from J, the junction contained 6 bases not matched to a gene. The CDR3 DNA sequence: TGCAGTGCAACTAGCGGGAGGGCGGGTAATGAGCAGTTCTTC. Its protein product is CSATSGRAGNEQFF.

The chain employs TRBV20-1 and TRBJ2-1; 13 nucleotides match TRBD2. The J segment lost 4 bases and the V segment lost 3 bases, leaving 9 bases of the junction unmatched. CDR1 is DFQATT and CDR2 is SNEGSKA in the germline V gene (reference sequence). This CDR3 contains 17 residues. CDR3 protein: CSASHAPGLAGYNEQFF. For the CDR3, the DNA is TGCAGTGCTAGCCACGCCCCGGGACTAGCGGGATACAATGAGCAGTTCTTC.

The rearrangement joins TRBV14 to TRBJ2-7, with 8 bases aligning to TRBD2. In germline, CDR1 is SGHDN, CDR2 FVKESK. J lost 9 bases, V lost 5 bases, and 12 bases had no gene match. This CDR3 contains 14 residues. CDR3 nucleotide sequence: TGTGCCAGCAGCAGAATAGGAGCGGGAGTGGTGCAGTACTTC. Translating gives CASSRIGAGVVQYF. The full variable domain, rest sourced from reference TRBV14 and TRBJ2-7, is EAGVTQFPSHSVIEKGQTVTLRCDPISGHDNLYWYRRVMGKEIKFLLHFVKESKQDESGMPNNRFLAERTGGTYSTLKVQPAELEDSGVYFCASSRIGAGVVQYFGPGTRLTVT.

The table lists this clonotype with a few counts. This chain connects TRBV10-3 to TRBJ2-5; 10 bases map to TRBD2. Trimming cost V 4 bases and J 5 bases; bases outside gene matches: 7. CDR1 is ENHRY, CDR2 SYGVKD, per germline. The CDR3 totals 15 residues. In DNA form, the CDR3 reads TGTGCCATCAGTGTATCTAGCGGGGGACGCGAGACCCAGTACTTC. Encoded protein: CAISVSSGGRETQYF.

This clonotype was found once. The chain combines TRBV10-3 with TRBJ1-2; D is ambiguous. With 10 bases removed from V and 8 bases from J, the gap between germline ends came to 20 bases. The CDR3 loop spans 13 amino acids. CDR1 ENHRY and CDR2 SYGVKD come from the germline V gene. The CDR3 coding sequence is TGTGCCACCCCCGGAGGGTTGACTCCCGGCTACACCTTC. Translation gives CATPGGLTPGYTF.

The genes are TRBV10-3 and TRBJ1-2, with TRBD1 identical over 8 bases. The trim removed 0 bases at V and 8 bases at J, leaving 8 bases unmatched. The germline V gene has CDR1 ENHRY and CDR2 SYGVKD. CDR3 length: 15 residues. The CDR3 sequence is CAISESRQGAGGYTF. In DNA, the CDR3 is TGTGCCATCAGTGAGTCGCGGCAGGGGGCTGGAGGCTACACCTTC.

The rearrangement uses TRBV28 and TRBJ2-7; TRBD1 might be the D (6 bases). V was cut by 5 bases and J by 3 bases, with 8 bases left in between. The CDR3 length is 12 residues. Germline-derived CDR1 and CDR2 are MDHEN and SYDVKM. The CDR3 spells CASSGQFYEQYF. CDR3 bases: TGTGCCAGCAGTGGACAGTTCTACGAGCAGTACTTC.

This clonotype was picked up many times. The CDR3 nucleotides are TGTGCCAGCTCTTCAACAGGGATGGGCGCAGATACGCAGTATTTT. Translation gives CASSSTGMGADTQYF. J is TRBJ2-3 and V is TRBV18; possible D gene TRBD1, 6 bases. Germline values: CDR1 KGHSH, CDR2 LQKENI. The length of the CDR3 is 15 residues. V lost 6 bases, J lost 4 bases, and 17 bases lay in between.

The chain joins TRBV7-6 to TRBJ2-3; 8 positions match TRBD2. CDR1 SGHVS and CDR2 FNYEAQ come from the germline V gene. The CDR3 extends over 14 amino acids. J gave up 6 bases and V 1 base, and 3 bases lay outside the gene matches. The CDR3 loop reads CASSLGGLVDTQYF. In DNA form, the CDR3 reads TGTGCCAGCAGCTTAGGGGGACTAGTGGATACGCAGTATTTT. Combining the CDR3 with reference TRBV7-6 and TRBJ2-3 gives the whole variable domain GAGVSQSPRYKVTKRGQDVALRCDPISGHVSLYWYRQALGQGPEFLTYFNYEAQQDKSGLPNDRFSAERPEGSISTLTIQRTEQRDSAMYRCASSLGGLVDTQYFGPGTRLTVL.

This sequence joins TRBV12-3 or TRBV12-4 and TRBJ1-2; 9 positions match TRBD1. CDR3 length: 14 residues. V was clipped by 5 bases and J by 8 bases; unmatched bases: 9. CDR3 region: CASSPGQGIRGYTF. The DNA of the CDR3 is TGTGCCAGCAGTCCCGGACAGGGGATAAGAGGCTACACCTTC.

The table lists this clonotype with many counts. The CDR3 is CASSPDINEQYF. CDR3 nucleotides: TGTGCCAGCTCACCGGACATTAACGAGCAGTACTTC. The genes are TRBV18 and TRBJ2-7, with D perhaps matching TRBD1 (5 bases). Germline-derived CDR1 and CDR2 are KGHSH and LQKENI. Trimming left V 3 bases short and J 5 bases short, with 8 bases between. This CDR3 contains 12 residues.